The 31 T cell receptor beta chains below were found in one sample sequenced in a study of T-cell memory formation after mild COVID-19 listed by TCRdb under 2021. Library preparation used 5' RACE. The sequencing machine was an Illumina NovaSeq 6000. TCRdb trimmed public reads at Q25 via fastp, called clones via MiXCR and kept in-frame beta chains. Each entry is one CDR3 protein sequence, shown with its most common DNA and genes. The sample contains 250,000 to 350,000 distinct CDR3 sequences, approximately 15% of them found a single time. About a fifth of the sample is in the top ten clones. Sample: PBMCs or a T cell subset sorted from them (not recorded which). The source is a man aged 18 to 35 who had mild COVID-19 (a few samples of this study predate the infection). The sample titles of this study are shuffled in the database, so cell type and time point are left out; the donor was told from shared clones.

This clonotype appeared a few times. The chain is built from TRBV12-3 or TRBV12-4 and TRBJ1-1, with TRBD1 matching 7 bases. The V and J ends lost 6 bases and 4 bases, in that order; junction bases with no gene match: 8. The length of the CDR3 is 14 residues. The CDR3 bases are TGTGCCAGCAGACCCCTGACAGGGCCCACTGAAGCTTTCTTT. It is translated as CASRPLTGPTEAFF.

The V gene is TRBV6-5, the J gene TRBJ1-4, with D perhaps matching TRBD1 (6 bases). Trimming stripped 10 bases from V and 6 bases from J, with 27 bases between. Germline CDR1 reads MNHEY; CDR2 reads SVGAGI. There are 17 residues in the CDR3. CDR3 coding DNA: TGTGCCACTGCGCGCGGGCTAGGGGGGCGTGCCGATGAAAAACTGTTTTTT. Protein: CATARGLGGRADEKLFF.

This clonotype was seen many times. The rearrangement links TRBV5-4 to TRBJ2-1; tentatively, D is TRBD1 (5 bases). This CDR3 region has 16 residues. V lost 4 bases and J lost 0, with 14 bases in between. Germline values: CDR1 SGHNT, CDR2 YYREEE (reference sequence). The CDR3 DNA sequence: TGTGCCAGCAGCCCGAGACAGCACCACTCCTACAATGAGCAGTTCTTC. This encodes CASSPRQHHSYNEQFF.

This clonotype has a handful of counts. The CDR3 reads CASSSAGGPDTQYF. In DNA form, the CDR3 reads TGTGCCAGCAGCTCCGCGGGGGGGCCAGATACGCAGTATTTT. This sequence joins TRBV6-5 and TRBJ2-3; 9 bases match TRBD2. The CDR3 has 14 residues. V was clipped by 6 bases and J by 4 bases; unmatched bases: 5. Per germline, CDR1 MNHEY and CDR2 SVGAGI.

The chain carries TRBV6-2 or TRBV6-3 and TRBJ2-7; maybe TRBD2 (7 bases). The CDR3 consists of 12 residues. CDR1 and CDR2 (germline): MNHEY, SVGEGT. Trimming removed 8 bases at V and 1 base at J, with 9 bases between. CDR3 protein: CASRGASYEQYV. Written as DNA, the CDR3 is TGTGCCAGCCGGGGGGCATCCTACGAGCAGTACGTC.

The chain carries TRBV7-6 and TRBJ1-3; no firm D call. The CDR3 length is 14 residues. V was cut by 2 bases and J by 7 bases, with 12 bases left in between. Germline V gene data show CDR1 as SGHVS and CDR2 as FNYEAQ. The CDR3 sequence is CASSLSHQRNTIYF. The CDR3 DNA sequence: TGTGCCAGCAGCTTAAGCCATCAGCGGAACACCATATATTTT.

At least ten counts were recorded for this clonotype. The chain carries TRBV12-3 or TRBV12-4 and TRBJ1-1; D uncertain. CDR3 length: 14 residues. Trimming removed 7 bases at V and 4 bases at J, with 16 bases between. The CDR3 loop is CASTSGLIGTEAFF. The CDR3 nucleotides are TGTGCCAGCACCTCGGGTCTTATCGGCACTGAAGCTTTCTTT.

V is TRBV19 and J is TRBJ2-3; D remains unclear. Germline V CDR1 and CDR2: LNHDA, SQIVND (reference sequence). CDR3 size: 14 residues. The germline V and J ends were trimmed by 2 bases and 0 bases, with 6 bases remaining between them. CDR3 protein: CASSIRSSTDTQYF. CDR3 in DNA: TGTGCCAGTAGTATAAGGTCTAGCACAGATACGCAGTATTTT. The full variable domain, in which reference TRBV19 and TRBJ2-3 provide the parts outside the CDR3, is DGGITQSPKYLFRKEGQNVTLSCEQNLNHDAMYWYRQDPGQGLRLIYYSQIVNDFQKGDIAEGYSVSREKKESFPLTVTSAQKNPTAFYLCASSIRSSTDTQYFGPGTRLTVL.

This clonotype occurred once. DNA for the CDR3: TGTGCCAGCAGACCATCCGGGACAGGGGGAGGCTACACCTTC. Its translation: CASRPSGTGGGYTF. The rearrangement joins TRBV6-5 to TRBJ1-2, with 11 nucleotides matching TRBD1. CDR1 is MNHEY and CDR2 is SVGAGI in the germline V gene. After removal of 6 bases from V and 8 bases from J, the junction contained 8 bases not matched to a gene. This CDR3 is 14 amino acids long.

DNA of the CDR3: TGCGCCAGCAGCCAACCCGGGCAGGGTGACGATGAGCAGTTCTTC. Translated: CASSQPGQGDDEQFF. The chain recombines TRBV4-1 with TRBJ2-1; possible D gene TRBD1, 5 bases. Trimming cost V 2 bases and J 8 bases, with 16 bases left between them. Germline CDR1 is MGHRA and CDR2 is YSYEKL. The CDR3 has 15 amino acids.

In nucleotides, the CDR3 is TGTGCCAGCAGCCCAAGTGTAGTAGCGGGGAACACCGGGGAGCTGTTTTTT. Encoded protein: CASSPSVVAGNTGELFF. The J gene is TRBJ2-2, the V gene TRBV11-3; 7 bases match TRBD2. In germline, CDR1 is SGHNT, CDR2 YENEEA. CDR3 length: 17 residues. The V and J ends lost 5 bases and 1 base, in that order; junction bases with no gene match: 10.

This chain links TRBV20-1 with TRBJ2-5; the D call may be TRBD1 or TRBD2 (6 bases each). Germline CDR1 and CDR2: DFQATT and SNEGSKA (reference sequence). CDR3 size: 13 residues. In DNA, the CDR3 is TGCAGCCCCACGAGGGGGGCCCAAGAGACCCAGTACTTC. Encoded protein: CSPTRGAQETQYF.

J is TRBJ2-4 and V is TRBV4-2; D remains unclear. Germline CDR1 LGHNA, CDR2 YNFKEQ. The V and J ends lost 0 bases and 5 bases respectively, with 14 bases between them. This CDR3 is built from 16 residues. In DNA form, the CDR3 reads TGTGCCAGCAGCCAAGATCGGAGTCATTCCCAAAACATTCAGTACTTC. Translation gives CASSQDRSHSQNIQYF.

This chain links TRBV2 with TRBJ2-5; the D is unclear. There are 15 residues in the CDR3. Germline-derived CDR1 and CDR2 are SNHLY and FYNNEI. Trimming cost V 6 bases and J 5 bases, with 19 bases left between them. DNA for the CDR3: TGTGCCAGCAGCCGAAACCCAGGCAGCTTGGAGACCCAGTACTTC. Amino acid sequence: CASSRNPGSLETQYF.

The chain uses TRBV15 and TRBJ1-2, with D unresolved. Trimming removed 0 bases at V and 6 bases at J, with 8 bases between. CDR3 length equals 13 residues. Germline V gene sequence: CDR1 LNHNV, CDR2 YYDKDF (reference sequence). Written as DNA, the CDR3 is TGTGCCACCAGCAGAGATCATCGTGATGGCTACACCTTC. This translates into CATSRDHRDGYTF.

J is TRBJ2-5 and V is TRBV10-3, with D possibly TRBD1 on 5 matching bases. The CDR3 is 12 amino acids. The germline CDR1 and CDR2 sequences are ENHRY and SYGVKD. The V end was cut by 8 bases, the J end by 1 base, with 8 bases between. The DNA of the CDR3 is TGTGCCATCGGCCAGGGCCAAGAGACCCAGTACTTC. It yields the protein CAIGQGQETQYF.

This clonotype was observed a handful of times. A junction end diverges from the germline sequence, so it may reflect a read error. The chain joins TRBV7-9 to TRBJ1-3; TRBD1 might be the D (6 bases). The CDR3 length is 11 residues. Germline CDR1 reads SEHNR; CDR2 reads FQNEAQ (reference sequence). The DNA of the CDR3 is TGTGCCAGCAGCGGGACAAACACCTTATATTTT. Its protein product is CASSGTNTLYF.

This clonotype was observed a single time. V usage is TRBV5-1 and J usage is TRBJ1-1, with D hard to call. This CDR3 comprises 14 residues. The germline CDR1 and CDR2 sequences are SGHRS and YFSETQ. Trimming pared 5 bases from V and 2 bases from J, leaving 13 bases between. The CDR3 sequence: CASRNRTGNTEAFF. The CDR3 DNA reads TGCGCCAGCAGAAATAGGACCGGAAACACTGAAGCTTTCTTT.

The chain is built from TRBV6-2 or TRBV6-3 and TRBJ1-1; D is uncertain. Germline loops: CDR1 MNHEY, CDR2 SVGEGT. CDR3 size: 13 residues. V lost 0 bases and J lost 9, with 11 bases in between. The CDR3 protein is CASSYSNPVKAFF. The CDR3 DNA sequence: TGTGCCAGCAGTTACTCGAATCCCGTGAAAGCTTTCTTT.

This chain joins TRBV11-3 and TRBJ2-3; D unclear. Trimming took off 2 bases at V and 4 bases at J, with 4 bases between the two ends. The germline gives CDR1 SGHNT, CDR2 YENEEA. The CDR3 consists of 12 residues. The DNA for the CDR3 is TGTGCCAGCAGCTTAAGCGCAGATACGCAGTATTTT. This gives the protein CASSLSADTQYF.

The sample holds a few counts of this clonotype. The V call is TRBV4-3, the J call TRBJ2-2; D is perhaps TRBD1 (5 bases). Trimming removed 0 bases at V and 5 bases at J, with 10 bases between. CDR1 and CDR2 from the germline V gene are LGHNA and YSLEER. This CDR3 contains 15 residues. Written as DNA, the CDR3 is TGCGCCAGCAGCCAAGATCGGTCAGGGACCGGGGAGCTGTTTTTT. Amino acid sequence: CASSQDRSGTGELFF.

This chain connects TRBV19 to TRBJ1-1; 8 bases line up with TRBD1. The CDR3 runs to 17 residues. CDR1 and CDR2 (germline): LNHDA, SQIVND (reference sequence). V lost 3 bases and J lost 4; bases outside the gene matches: 13. The CDR3 reads CASSIPPDRGVFTEAFF. CDR3 DNA sequence: TGTGCCAGTAGTATCCCACCCGACAGGGGTGTATTCACTGAAGCTTTCTTT. Drawing the rest from reference TRBV19 and TRBJ1-1, the complete variable domain is DGGITQSPKYLFRKEGQNVTLSCEQNLNHDAMYWYRQDPGQGLRLIYYSQIVNDFQKGDIAEGYSVSREKKESFPLTVTSAQKNPTAFYLCASSIPPDRGVFTEAFFGQGTRLTVV.

This clonotype has more than one count but fewer than ten. The rearrangement joins TRBV6-6 to TRBJ1-2, with D possibly TRBD1 on 6 matching bases. This CDR3 has 15 residues. Germline lookup yields CDR1 MNHNY and CDR2 SVGAGI (reference sequence). Between the trimmed V and J ends, which lost 6 bases and 6 bases, there was a span of 20 bases. The CDR3 DNA reads as TGTGCCAGCAGCCCGCTAATGAGGGGGTCCCATGGCTACACCTTC. Translated, it gives CASSPLMRGSHGYTF.

This clonotype turned up a few times. This chain links TRBV6-6 with TRBJ1-1, with D tentatively TRBD1 (6 bases). This CDR3 spans 14 amino acids. V lost 5 bases, J lost 1 base, and 11 bases lay in between. CDR1 is MNHNY and CDR2 is SVGAGI in the germline V gene (reference sequence). CDR3 DNA sequence: TGTGCCAGCAGTATACAGGGATCGAACACTGAAGCTTTCTTT. Its protein product is CASSIQGSNTEAFF.

This clonotype was picked up a small number of times. The J gene is TRBJ2-3, the V gene TRBV18; TRBD1 aligns across 7 bases. This CDR3 is 15 amino acids long. With V trimmed by 4 bases and J by 4 bases, 8 bases remained unmatched. The germline CDR1 and CDR2 sequences are KGHSH and LQKENI. The CDR3 loop is CASSQDRSVPDTQYF. The CDR3, as DNA: TGTGCCAGCTCACAGGACAGGTCCGTTCCAGATACGCAGTATTTT. The variable domain in full, with the rest retrieved from reference TRBV18 and TRBJ2-3, is NAGVMQNPRHLVRRRGQEARLRCSPMKGHSHVYWYRQLPEEGLKFMVYLQKENIIDESGMPKERFSAEFPKEGPSILRIQQVVRGDSAAYFCASSQDRSVPDTQYFGPGTRLTVL.

This clonotype was detected only a few times. The chain joins TRBV6-5 to TRBJ2-5; no clear D gene. The CDR3 runs to 15 residues. Between the trimmed V and J ends, which lost 2 bases and 5 bases, there was a span of 15 bases. From germline, CDR1 is MNHEY and CDR2 SVGAGI. CDR3 DNA sequence: TGTGCCAGCAGTTACCGTAGTAGGGCGGCGGAGACCCAGTACTTC. Translated, it gives CASSYRSRAAETQYF.

In DNA form, the CDR3 reads TGTGCCAGCTCACCACCGCTAATATCGGGGGCCAAAAACATTCAGTACTTC. This gives the protein CASSPPLISGAKNIQYF. V and J are TRBV18 and TRBJ2-4, with a possible D match to TRBD2 (5 bases). V lost 0 bases to trimming and J lost 1 base, with 13 bases between them. Per germline, CDR1 KGHSH and CDR2 LQKENI. This CDR3 contains 17 residues.

This clonotype was seen at least ten times. The V gene is TRBV5-1, the J gene TRBJ2-3; 12 bases fit TRBD2. Germline values: CDR1 SGHRS, CDR2 YFSETQ. V shed 4 bases and J 8 bases; nucleotides not matched to a gene: 14. CDR3 length equals 17 residues. DNA of the CDR3: TGCGCCAGCAGCCCCCGACTAGCGGGGGCCGTACCTACTACGCAGTATTTT. Its protein product is CASSPRLAGAVPTTQYF.

This clonotype appeared a few times. The chain employs TRBV7-2 and TRBJ1-5; a weak D match, TRBD1 (5 bases). Between the trimmed V and J ends, which lost 10 bases and 6 bases, there was a span of 16 bases. The germline gives CDR1 SGHTA, CDR2 FQGNSA. The CDR3 is 13 amino acids. The DNA for the CDR3 is TGTGCCAACAGTCTCGGGGGAGGTCAGCCCCAGCATTTT. Protein product: CANSLGGGQPQHF.

The chain joins TRBV5-1 to TRBJ2-6; D remains ambiguous. Trimming stripped 1 base from V and 0 bases from J, with 5 bases between. CDR1 is SGHRS, CDR2 YFSETQ, per germline. The CDR3 totals 15 residues. The CDR3 DNA follows: TGCGCCAGCAGCTTGTCGCGCTCTGGGGCCAACGTCCTGACTTTC. This encodes CASSLSRSGANVLTF. Drawing the rest from reference TRBV5-1 and TRBJ2-6, the complete variable domain is KAGVTQTPRYLIKTRGQQVTLSCSPISGHRSVSWYQQTPGQGLQFLFEYFSETQRNKGNFPGRFSGRQFSNSRSEMNVSTLELGDSALYLCASSLSRSGANVLTFGAGSRLTVL.

A remark on this clonotype: The junction departs from germline at one end; a sequencing error may be responsible. The genes are TRBV4-3 and TRBJ2-3; TRBD2 matches at 9 bases. The V gene's germline CDR1 is LGHNA and CDR2 YSLEER. The CDR3 length is 16 residues. Written as DNA, the CDR3 is TGCGCCAGCAGCCAAGGGCCTAGCGGGGTCACAGATATGCAGTATTTT. This sequence encodes CASSQGPSGVTDMQYF.